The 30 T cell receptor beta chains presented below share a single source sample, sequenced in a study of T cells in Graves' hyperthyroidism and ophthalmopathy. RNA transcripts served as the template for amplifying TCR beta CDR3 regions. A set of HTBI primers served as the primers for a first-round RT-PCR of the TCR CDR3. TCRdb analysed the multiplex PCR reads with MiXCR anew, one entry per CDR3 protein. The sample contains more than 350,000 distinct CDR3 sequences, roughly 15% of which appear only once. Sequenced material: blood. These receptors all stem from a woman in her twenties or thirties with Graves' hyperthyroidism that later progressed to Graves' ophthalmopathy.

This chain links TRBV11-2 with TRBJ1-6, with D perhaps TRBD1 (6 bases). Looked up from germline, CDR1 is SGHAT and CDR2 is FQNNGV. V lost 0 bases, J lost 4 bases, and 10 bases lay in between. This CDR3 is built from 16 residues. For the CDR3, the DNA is TGTGCCAGCAGCTTAGAGGCAGGGGATTATAATTCACCCCTCCACTTT. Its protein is CASSLEAGDYNSPLHF.

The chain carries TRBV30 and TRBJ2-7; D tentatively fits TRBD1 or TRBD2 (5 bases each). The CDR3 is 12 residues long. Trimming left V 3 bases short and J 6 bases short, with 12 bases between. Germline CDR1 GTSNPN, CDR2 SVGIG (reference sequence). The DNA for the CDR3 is TGTGCCTGGAGCGGGATTGGGGGCGAGCAGTACTTC. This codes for CAWSGIGGEQYF. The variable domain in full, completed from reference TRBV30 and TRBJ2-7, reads SQTIHQWPATLVQPVGSPLSLECTVEGTSNPNLYWYRQAAGRGLQLLFYSVGIGQISSEVPQNLSASRPQDRQFILSSKKLLLSDSGFYLCAWSGIGGEQYFGPGTRLTVT.

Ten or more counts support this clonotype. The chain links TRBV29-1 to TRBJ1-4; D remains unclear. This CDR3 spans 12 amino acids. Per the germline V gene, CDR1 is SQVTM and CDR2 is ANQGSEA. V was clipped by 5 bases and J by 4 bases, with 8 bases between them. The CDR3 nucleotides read TGCAGCGTTCTGGATATTAATGAAAAACTGTTTTTT. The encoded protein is CSVLDINEKLFF.

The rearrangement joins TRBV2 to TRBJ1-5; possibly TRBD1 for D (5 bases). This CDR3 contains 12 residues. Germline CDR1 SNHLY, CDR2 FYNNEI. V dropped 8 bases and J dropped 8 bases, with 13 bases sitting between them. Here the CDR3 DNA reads TGTGCCAGCCGGGGGGGTATGGAGCCCCAGCATTTT. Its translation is CASRGGMEPQHF.

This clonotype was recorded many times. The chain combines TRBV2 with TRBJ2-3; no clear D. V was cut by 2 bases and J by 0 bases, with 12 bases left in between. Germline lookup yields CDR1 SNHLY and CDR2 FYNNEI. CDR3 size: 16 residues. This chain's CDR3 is CASSESVDTSTDTQYF. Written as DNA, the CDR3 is TGTGCCAGCAGTGAAAGTGTAGACACGAGCACAGATACGCAGTATTTT. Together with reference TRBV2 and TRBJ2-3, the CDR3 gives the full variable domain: EPEVTQTPSHQVTQMGQEVILRCVPISNHLYFYWYRQILGQKVEFLVSFYNNEISEKSEIFDDQFSVERPDGSNFTLKIRSTKLEDSAMYFCASSESVDTSTDTQYFGPGTRLTVL.

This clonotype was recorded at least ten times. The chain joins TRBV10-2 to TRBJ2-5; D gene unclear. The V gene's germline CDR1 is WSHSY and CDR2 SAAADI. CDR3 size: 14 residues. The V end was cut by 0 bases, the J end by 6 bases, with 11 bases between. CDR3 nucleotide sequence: TGCGCCAGCAGTGAGTCAGGGCAGATGAAGACCCAGTACTTC. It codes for CASSESGQMKTQYF.

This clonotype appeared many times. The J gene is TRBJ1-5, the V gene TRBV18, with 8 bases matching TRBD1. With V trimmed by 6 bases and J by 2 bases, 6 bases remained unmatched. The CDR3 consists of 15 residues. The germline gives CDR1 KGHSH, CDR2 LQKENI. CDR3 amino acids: CASSQTGDGNQPQHF. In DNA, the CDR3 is TGTGCCAGCTCTCAGACAGGGGACGGCAATCAGCCCCAGCATTTT.

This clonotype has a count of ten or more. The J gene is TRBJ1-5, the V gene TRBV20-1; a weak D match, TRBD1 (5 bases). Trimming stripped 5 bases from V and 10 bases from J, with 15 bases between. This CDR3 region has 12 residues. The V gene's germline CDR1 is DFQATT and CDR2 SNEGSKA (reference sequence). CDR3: CSAGTVGRPQHF. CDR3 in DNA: TGCAGTGCTGGGACTGTAGGTAGACCCCAGCATTTT.

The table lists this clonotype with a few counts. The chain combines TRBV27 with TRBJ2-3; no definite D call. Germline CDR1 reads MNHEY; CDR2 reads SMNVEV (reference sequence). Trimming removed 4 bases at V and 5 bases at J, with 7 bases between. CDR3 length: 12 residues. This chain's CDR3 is CASSSRVDTQYF. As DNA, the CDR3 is TGTGCCAGCAGTTCCCGCGTAGATACGCAGTATTTT.

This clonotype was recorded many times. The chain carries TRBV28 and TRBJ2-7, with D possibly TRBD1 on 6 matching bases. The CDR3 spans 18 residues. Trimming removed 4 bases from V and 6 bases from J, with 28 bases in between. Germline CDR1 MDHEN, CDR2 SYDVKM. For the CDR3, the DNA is TGTGCCAGCAGTTCCCTTCAACAGGGTCCCGGCGGTGCGGGCGAGCAGTACTTC. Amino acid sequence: CASSSLQQGPGGAGEQYF.

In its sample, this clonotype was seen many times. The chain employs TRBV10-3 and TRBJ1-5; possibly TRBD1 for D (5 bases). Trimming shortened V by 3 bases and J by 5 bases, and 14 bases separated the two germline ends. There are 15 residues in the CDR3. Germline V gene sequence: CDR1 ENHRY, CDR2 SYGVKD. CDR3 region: CAISDGHGPYQPQHF. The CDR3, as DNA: TGTGCCATCAGTGACGGACACGGGCCTTATCAGCCCCAGCATTTT.

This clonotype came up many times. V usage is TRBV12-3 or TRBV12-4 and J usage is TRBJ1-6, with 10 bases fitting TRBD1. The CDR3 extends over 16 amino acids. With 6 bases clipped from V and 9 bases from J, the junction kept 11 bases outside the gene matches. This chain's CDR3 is CASSTVGTGVGSPLHF. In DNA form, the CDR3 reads TGTGCCAGCAGCACCGTAGGGACAGGGGTGGGTTCACCCCTCCACTTT.

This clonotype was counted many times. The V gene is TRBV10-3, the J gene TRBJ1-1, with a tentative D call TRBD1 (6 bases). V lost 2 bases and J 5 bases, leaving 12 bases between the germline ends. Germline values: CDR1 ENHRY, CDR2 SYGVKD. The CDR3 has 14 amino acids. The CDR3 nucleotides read TGTGCCATCAGTGAGCTTGGAGGGGGGACTGAAGCTTTCTTT. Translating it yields CAISELGGGTEAFF.

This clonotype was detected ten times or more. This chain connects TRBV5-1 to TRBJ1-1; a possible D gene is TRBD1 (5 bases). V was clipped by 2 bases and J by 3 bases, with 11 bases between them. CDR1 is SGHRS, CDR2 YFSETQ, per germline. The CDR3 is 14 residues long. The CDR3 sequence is CASSFQGIDTEAFF. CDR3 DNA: TGCGCCAGCAGCTTCCAGGGTATTGACACTGAAGCTTTCTTT.

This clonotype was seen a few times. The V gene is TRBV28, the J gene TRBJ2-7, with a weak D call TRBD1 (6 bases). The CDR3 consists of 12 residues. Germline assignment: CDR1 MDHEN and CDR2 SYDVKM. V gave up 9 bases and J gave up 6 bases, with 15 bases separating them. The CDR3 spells CASSDRPSEQYF. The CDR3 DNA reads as TGTGCCAGTTCCGACAGGCCCAGCGAGCAGTACTTC.

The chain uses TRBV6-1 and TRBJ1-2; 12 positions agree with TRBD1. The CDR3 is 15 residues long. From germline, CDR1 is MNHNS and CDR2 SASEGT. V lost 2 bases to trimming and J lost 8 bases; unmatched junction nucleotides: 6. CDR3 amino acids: CASSEWGQGALGYTF. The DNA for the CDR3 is TGTGCCAGCAGTGAATGGGGACAGGGGGCTTTGGGCTACACCTTC.

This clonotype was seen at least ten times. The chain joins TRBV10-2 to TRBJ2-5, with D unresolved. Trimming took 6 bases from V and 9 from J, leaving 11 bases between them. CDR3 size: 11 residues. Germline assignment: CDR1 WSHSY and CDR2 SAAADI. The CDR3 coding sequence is TGCGCCAGCAGAGATTTCCTGTCCCAGTACTTC. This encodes CASRDFLSQYF.

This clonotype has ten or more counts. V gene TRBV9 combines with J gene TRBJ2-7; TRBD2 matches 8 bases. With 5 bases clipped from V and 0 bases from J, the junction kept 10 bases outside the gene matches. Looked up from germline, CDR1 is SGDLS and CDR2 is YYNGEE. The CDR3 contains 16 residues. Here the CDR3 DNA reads TGTGCCAGCAGTAACCCAGCGGGAGAGAGCTCCTACGAGCAGTACTTC. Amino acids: CASSNPAGESSYEQYF.

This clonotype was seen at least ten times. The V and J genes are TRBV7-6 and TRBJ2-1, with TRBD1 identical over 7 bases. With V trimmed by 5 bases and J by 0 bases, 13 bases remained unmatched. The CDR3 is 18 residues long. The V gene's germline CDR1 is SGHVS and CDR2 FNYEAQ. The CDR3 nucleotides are TGTGCCAGCAGCCCAAGTATAGGGGGCCTGAGCTCCTACAATGAGCAGTTCTTC. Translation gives CASSPSIGGLSSYNEQFF.

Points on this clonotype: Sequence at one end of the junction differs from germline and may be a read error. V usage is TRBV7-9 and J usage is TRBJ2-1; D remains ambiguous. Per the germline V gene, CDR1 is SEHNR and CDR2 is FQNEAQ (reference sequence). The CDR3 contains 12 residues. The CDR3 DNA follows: TGCGCCAGCAGCCAAGATATGAATGAGCAGTTCTTC. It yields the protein CASSQDMNEQFF.

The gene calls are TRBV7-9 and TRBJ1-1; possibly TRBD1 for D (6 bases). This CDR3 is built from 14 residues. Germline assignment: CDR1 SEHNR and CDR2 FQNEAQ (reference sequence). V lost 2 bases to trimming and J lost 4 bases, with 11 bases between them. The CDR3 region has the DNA TGTGCCAGCAGCTTAATCCTCAGGGGCACTGAAGCTTTCTTT. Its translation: CASSLILRGTEAFF.

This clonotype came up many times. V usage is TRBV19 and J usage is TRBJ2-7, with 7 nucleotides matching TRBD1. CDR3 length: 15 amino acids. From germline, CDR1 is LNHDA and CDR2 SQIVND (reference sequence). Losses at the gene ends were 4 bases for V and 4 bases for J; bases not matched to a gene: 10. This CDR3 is CASSTSRQGAYEQYF. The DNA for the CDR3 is TGTGCCAGTAGTACAAGCCGACAGGGAGCGTACGAGCAGTACTTC.

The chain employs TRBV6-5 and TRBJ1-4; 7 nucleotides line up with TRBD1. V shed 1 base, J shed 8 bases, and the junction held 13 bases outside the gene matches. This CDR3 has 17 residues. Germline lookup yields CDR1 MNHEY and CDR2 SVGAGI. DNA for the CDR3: TGTGCCAGCAGTTACTTCCCGGCGAGGACAGGACAAGAAAAACTGTTTTTT. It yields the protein CASSYFPARTGQEKLFF.

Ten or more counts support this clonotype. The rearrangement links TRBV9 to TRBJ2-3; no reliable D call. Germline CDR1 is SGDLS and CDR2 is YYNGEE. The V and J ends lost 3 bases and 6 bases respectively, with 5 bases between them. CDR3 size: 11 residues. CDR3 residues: CASSGMDTQYF. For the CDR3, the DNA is TGTGCCAGCAGCGGGATGGATACGCAGTATTTT. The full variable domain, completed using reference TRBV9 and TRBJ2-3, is DSGVTQTPKHLITATGQRVTLRCSPRSGDLSVYWYQQSLDQGLQFLIQYYNGEERAKGNILERFSAQQFPDLHSELNLSSLELGDSALYFCASSGMDTQYFGPGTRLTVL.

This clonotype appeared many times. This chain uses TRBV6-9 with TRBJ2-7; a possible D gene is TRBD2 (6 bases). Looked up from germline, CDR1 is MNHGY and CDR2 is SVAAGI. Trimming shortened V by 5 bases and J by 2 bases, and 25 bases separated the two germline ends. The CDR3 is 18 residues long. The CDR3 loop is CASSPPRRPGTRTYEQYF. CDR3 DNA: TGTGCCAGCAGTCCACCGAGACGACCCGGGACTCGAACCTACGAGCAGTACTTC.

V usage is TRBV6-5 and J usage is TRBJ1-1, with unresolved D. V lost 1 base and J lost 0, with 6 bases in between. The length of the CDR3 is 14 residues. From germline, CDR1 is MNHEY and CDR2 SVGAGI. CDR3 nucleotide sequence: TGTGCCAGCAGTTACTGGACCATGAACACTGAAGCTTTCTTT. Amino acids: CASSYWTMNTEAFF.

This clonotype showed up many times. The CDR3 spells CASSHPGLAEETQYF. The CDR3 coding sequence is TGTGCCAGCAGCCACCCAGGACTAGCGGAAGAGACCCAGTACTTC. The J gene is TRBJ2-5, the V gene TRBV14; the match to TRBD2 covers 10 bases. The V gene end was trimmed by 3 bases and the J gene end by 3 bases; junction bases not matched to a gene: 4. CDR3 length: 15 residues. The germline V gene encodes CDR1 SGHDN and CDR2 FVKESK.

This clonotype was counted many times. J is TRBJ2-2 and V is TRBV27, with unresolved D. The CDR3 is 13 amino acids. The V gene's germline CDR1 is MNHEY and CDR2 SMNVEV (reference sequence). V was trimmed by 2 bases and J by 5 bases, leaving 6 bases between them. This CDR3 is CASSLLGTGELFF. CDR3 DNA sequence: TGTGCCAGCAGTTTACTGGGGACCGGGGAGCTGTTTTTT.

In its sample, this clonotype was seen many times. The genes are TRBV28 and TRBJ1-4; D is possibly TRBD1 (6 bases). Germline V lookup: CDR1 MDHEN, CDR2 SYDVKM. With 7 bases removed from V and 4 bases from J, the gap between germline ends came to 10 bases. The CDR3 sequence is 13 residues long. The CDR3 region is CASKDSNNEKLFF. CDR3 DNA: TGTGCCAGCAAGGACAGTAATAATGAAAAACTGTTTTTT. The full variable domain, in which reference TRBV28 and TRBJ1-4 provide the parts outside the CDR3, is DVKVTQSSRYLVKRTGEKVFLECVQDMDHENMFWYRQDPGLGLRLIYFSYDVKMKEKGDIPEGYSVSREKKERFSLILESASTNQTSMYLCASKDSNNEKLFFGSGTQLSVL.

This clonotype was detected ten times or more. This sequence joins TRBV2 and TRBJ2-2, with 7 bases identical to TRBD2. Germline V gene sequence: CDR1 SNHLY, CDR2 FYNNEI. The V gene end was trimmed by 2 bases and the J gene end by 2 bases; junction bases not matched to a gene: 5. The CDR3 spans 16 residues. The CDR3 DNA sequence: TGTGCCAGCAGTGAAATCGGGACTATTAACACCGGGGAGCTGTTTTTT. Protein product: CASSEIGTINTGELFF.